The present T cell receptor beta chain was sequenced within a study of blood T cell repertoires in COVID-19. TCRdb's copy holds only in-frame clones and misses some; the assay was immunoSEQ multiplex PCR. This sample has over 95,000 clones, with roughly 80% found just once. Looked up from germline, CDR1 is GTSNPN and CDR2 is SVGIG (reference sequence). V gave up 0 bases and J gave up 10 bases, with 9 bases separating them. The CDR3 length is 11 residues. This clonotype was sampled from a woman aged 55-70 years with acute or convalescent COVID-19. The chain uses TRBV30 and TRBJ1-1; D possibly corresponds to TRBD1 (6 bases). The sequenced material came from peripheral blood. DNA for the CDR3: TGTGCCTGGAGTGTACAGGGTGGAGCTTTCTTT. Translated, it gives CAWSVQGGAFF.